The 25 T cell receptor beta chains in this list originate from one sample, sequenced in a study of sequential checkpoint blockade in melanoma. Some clones are missing from TCRdb's copy, which holds only in-frame ones; the method was immunoSEQ multiplex PCR. Of around 9,100 clones in the sample, around three fifths were seen once. As for treatment: randomized to nivolumab then ipilimumab (arm A) or the reverse (arm B). The sequences come from CD8+ T cells sorted from blood (inferred from file names), collected from a patient given nivolumab and ipilimumab in sequence. These TCRs come from a human donor with melanoma.

The chain carries TRBV9 and TRBJ2-5, with 10 bases fitting TRBD2. Looked up from germline, CDR1 is SGDLS and CDR2 is YYNGEE. This CDR3 is 15 amino acids long. V lost 3 bases and J lost 1; bases outside the gene matches: 3. The CDR3 DNA follows: TGTGCCAGCAGCGCTAGCGGGGGCCCCCAAGAGACCCAGTACTTC. This sequence encodes CASSASGGPQETQYF. The entire variable domain, with the rest obtained from reference TRBV9 and TRBJ2-5, is as follows: DSGVTQTPKHLITATGQRVTLRCSPRSGDLSVYWYQQSLDQGLQFLIQYYNGEERAKGNILERFSAQQFPDLHSELNLSSLELGDSALYFCASSASGGPQETQYFGPGTRLLVL.

The chain uses TRBV6-6 and TRBJ2-7, with 9 bases aligning to TRBD1. CDR3 length: 15 residues. Germline values: CDR1 MNHNY, CDR2 SVGAGI (reference sequence). Trimming cost V 7 bases and J 6 bases; bases outside gene matches: 13. The CDR3 reads CASTISPGQGSEQYF. DNA of the CDR3: TGTGCCAGCACCATCTCCCCGGGACAGGGTTCCGAGCAGTACTTC.

The chain is built from TRBV6-1 and TRBJ1-1; 9 bases map to TRBD1. This CDR3 contains 15 residues. Germline assignment: CDR1 MNHNS and CDR2 SASEGT. Trimming at V came to 5 bases and at J to 5 bases, leaving 9 bases not matched to a gene. The CDR3 loop reads CASSPIQGAATEAFF. DNA for the CDR3: TGTGCCAGCAGTCCCATACAGGGGGCGGCAACTGAAGCTTTCTTT.

This sequence joins TRBV4-3 and TRBJ2-3, with 7 bases aligning to TRBD1. This CDR3 is 16 amino acids long. Germline V lookup: CDR1 LGHNA, CDR2 YSLEER. V shed 0 bases and J 4 bases; nucleotides not matched to a gene: 7. CDR3 sequence: CASSQDRGHGPDTQYF. As DNA, the CDR3 is TGCGCCAGCAGCCAAGATAGGGGGCACGGGCCAGATACGCAGTATTTT.

The chain uses TRBV13 and TRBJ2-3; 10 bases agree with TRBD1. Trimming cost V 5 bases and J 2 bases; bases outside gene matches: 10. CDR3 length: 17 amino acids. Per the germline V gene, CDR1 is PRHDT and CDR2 is FYEKMQ (reference sequence). CDR3 residues: CASSILAGTGDTDTQYF. CDR3 DNA: TGTGCCAGCAGCATACTGGCCGGGACAGGGGACACAGATACGCAGTATTTT.

The chain joins TRBV15 to TRBJ2-7; unclear D gene. Trimming removed 1 base at V and 6 bases at J, with 4 bases between. Germline CDR1 and CDR2: LNHNV and YYDKDF (reference sequence). The CDR3 loop spans 11 amino acids. The CDR3 sequence: CATSRAGEQYF. The CDR3, as DNA: TGTGCCACCAGCAGAGCAGGCGAGCAGTACTTC.

V is TRBV29-1 and J is TRBJ1-2, with D perhaps TRBD1 (5 bases). The CDR3 totals 12 residues. The V gene lost 4 bases and the J gene lost 6 bases, with 12 bases spanning the gap. Germline V lookup: CDR1 SQVTM, CDR2 ANQGSEA. For the CDR3, the DNA is TGCAGCGTTGTGACCGGGGGAAATGGCTACACCTTC. Its translation is CSVVTGGNGYTF.

CDR3 sequence (DNA): TGTGCCAGCAGCTTGGAGGCAGGCATGAACACTGAAGCTTTCTTT. Its protein is CASSLEAGMNTEAFF. The chain has TRBV5-4 and TRBJ1-1, with D hard to call. Germline CDR1 SGHNT, CDR2 YYREEE (reference sequence). The CDR3 contains 15 residues. The ends were cut back, 0 bases at V and 0 bases at J, with 9 bases in the middle.

In its sample, this clone is medium-sized (0.01 to 0.1%). The chain has TRBV6-5 and TRBJ1-2, with D possibly being TRBD1 (5 bases). Germline V gene lookup returns CDR1 MNHEY and CDR2 SVGAGI. V was clipped by 0 bases and J by 7 bases, with 15 bases between them. There are 15 residues in the CDR3. Here the CDR3 DNA reads TGTGCCAGCAGTTACTCTGGGGGGAAATTAGGTGGCTACACCTTC. Its protein is CASSYSGGKLGGYTF.

Note on this clone: The junction departs from the called germline gene at one end, perhaps through a read error. Other nucleotide sequences in the sample specify the same CDR3. DNA of the CDR3: TGTGCCAGCAGCTACTCGACAGGCCCAACTAATGAAAAACTGTTTTTT. This sequence encodes CASSYSTGPTNEKLFF. The chain employs TRBV6-6 and TRBJ1-4, with D tentatively TRBD1 (6 bases). This CDR3 has 16 residues. Germline assignment: CDR1 MNHNY and CDR2 SVGAGI (reference sequence).

The gene calls are TRBV7-9 and TRBJ2-7, with 8 nucleotides matching TRBD1. The J segment lost 2 bases and the V segment lost 5 bases, leaving 8 bases of the junction unmatched. The CDR3 runs 15 residues. CDR1 and CDR2 from the germline V gene are SEHNR and FQNEAQ (reference sequence). The DNA for the CDR3 is TGTGCCAGCAGCACCCGACAGGGGATACCCTACGAGCAGTACTTC. This translates into CASSTRQGIPYEQYF.

This clone was recorded a few times. The J gene is TRBJ2-3, the V gene TRBV4-3, with a tentative D call TRBD1 (6 bases). The CDR3 is 15 residues long. Germline-derived CDR1 and CDR2 are LGHNA and YSLEER. V dropped 4 bases and J dropped 5 bases, with 16 bases sitting between them. The CDR3 sequence: CASSRAGVFGDTQYF. CDR3 nucleotide sequence: TGCGCCAGCAGCCGGGCAGGGGTGTTTGGAGATACGCAGTATTTT.

Many counts were recorded for this clone. The CDR3 nucleotides read TGTGCCAGCAGCTTAGTGGCAGACTCTGGAAACACCATATATTTT. It specifies CASSLVADSGNTIYF. The chain employs TRBV7-9 and TRBJ1-3; D unclear. Trimming removed 1 base at V and 0 bases at J, with 7 bases between. The CDR3 runs to 15 residues. Germline-derived CDR1 and CDR2 are SEHNR and FQNEAQ (reference sequence).

The chain couples TRBV9 to TRBJ2-7; D unclear. Trimming pared 4 bases from V and 4 bases from J, leaving 15 bases between. Germline V lookup: CDR1 SGDLS, CDR2 YYNGEE. The CDR3 has 14 residues. CDR3 nucleotides: TGTGCCAGCAGCCCAGACATGTCCTGGTACGAGCAGTACTTC. This codes for CASSPDMSWYEQYF.

The chain couples TRBV4-1 to TRBJ2-1, with 8 bases identical to TRBD2. This CDR3 region has 18 residues. Germline V CDR1 and CDR2: MGHRA, YSYEKL. The V and J ends lost 4 bases and 2 bases, in that order; junction bases with no gene match: 13. Written as DNA, the CDR3 is TGCGCCAGCAGCCCCCCGGGGAAAGCGGGGGCGACCTACAATGAGCAGTTCTTC. It encodes CASSPPGKAGATYNEQFF.

This clone occurred once. The V gene is TRBV13, the J gene TRBJ1-4; D may be TRBD1 (6 bases). The germline V gene has CDR1 PRHDT and CDR2 FYEKMQ (reference sequence). CDR3 length: 15 amino acids. Trimming took 5 bases from V and 4 from J, leaving 14 bases between them. The chain's CDR3 is CASSLSQGFNEKLFF. As DNA, the CDR3 is TGTGCCAGCAGCCTTTCACAGGGATTTAATGAAAAACTGTTTTTT.

This clone was counted once. V usage is TRBV4-3 and J usage is TRBJ2-7, with 7 bases lining up with TRBD2. This CDR3 region has 14 residues. V shed 6 bases, J shed 0 bases, and the junction held 5 bases outside the gene matches. Germline values: CDR1 LGHNA, CDR2 YSLEER. CDR3 in DNA: TGCGCCAGCAGTCCTAGCGGAATCTCCTACGAGCAGTACTTC. Its translation: CASSPSGISYEQYF.

V usage is TRBV2 and J usage is TRBJ2-7; possibly TRBD1 for D (6 bases). The germline V gene encodes CDR1 SNHLY and CDR2 FYNNEI. This CDR3 contains 11 residues. The germline V and J ends were trimmed by 2 bases and 12 bases, with 11 bases remaining between them. CDR3 sequence: CASSEQGLGYF. CDR3 bases: TGTGCCAGCAGTGAACAGGGGTTGGGGTACTTC.

By sample share, this clone is medium-sized. The genes are TRBV4-1 and TRBJ1-4; 8 nucleotides line up with TRBD1. The junction had 7 bases not matched to a gene; V was cut back by 4 bases and J by 9 bases. CDR3 length equals 14 residues. From germline, CDR1 is MGHRA and CDR2 YSYEKL. The chain's CDR3 is CASSLGQVGKKLFF. The CDR3, as DNA: TGCGCCAGCAGCCTGGGACAGGTGGGCAAAAAACTGTTTTTT.

This clone was seen a handful of times. V usage is TRBV13 and J usage is TRBJ2-7, with D tentatively TRBD2 (5 bases). The germline V gene encodes CDR1 PRHDT and CDR2 FYEKMQ (reference sequence). The CDR3 totals 15 residues. V was shortened by 0 bases and J by 1 base, with 10 bases between the two germline ends. CDR3 DNA: TGTGCCAGCAGCTTAGGGAGCGGTTTTTCCTACGAGCAGTACTTC. Translation: CASSLGSGFSYEQYF.

The CDR3 region is CASGPTGGSWNTEAFF. CDR3 DNA: TGTGCTAGTGGCCCTACAGGGGGCTCCTGGAACACTGAAGCTTTCTTT. This chain joins TRBV12-5 and TRBJ1-1; 9 nucleotides match TRBD1. The V gene's germline CDR1 is LGHNT and CDR2 FRNRAP. The CDR3 is 16 residues long. The V segment lost 6 bases and the J segment 1 base; nucleotides outside the gene matches: 9.

This rearrangement joins TRBV7-9 to TRBJ2-4, with 8 positions matching TRBD2. This CDR3 spans 15 amino acids. Germline assignment: CDR1 SEHNR and CDR2 FQNEAQ (reference sequence). The V and J ends lost 4 bases and 2 bases, in that order; junction bases with no gene match: 4. The CDR3 loop reads CASSSGLASKNIQYF. The DNA for the CDR3 is TGTGCCAGCAGCTCTGGACTAGCCTCCAAAAACATTCAGTACTTC.

The chain employs TRBV28 and TRBJ2-7; 9 bases align to TRBD2. The germline V gene encodes CDR1 MDHEN and CDR2 SYDVKM. The length of the CDR3 is 14 residues. The V segment lost 3 bases and the J segment 5 bases; nucleotides outside the gene matches: 5. This chain's CDR3 is CASSFRGGANEQYF. CDR3 bases: TGTGCCAGCAGTTTTCGCGGGGGGGCCAACGAGCAGTACTTC.

V gene TRBV30 combines with J gene TRBJ2-7, with 10 bases fitting TRBD2. After removal of 3 bases from V and 6 bases from J, the junction contained 5 bases not matched to a gene. There are 13 residues in the CDR3. Germline lookup yields CDR1 GTSNPN and CDR2 SVGIG (reference sequence). The CDR3 sequence is CAWSASGGSEQYF. The CDR3 DNA sequence: TGTGCCTGGAGCGCTAGCGGGGGCTCCGAGCAGTACTTC.

The rearrangement links TRBV11-2 to TRBJ2-7, with D possibly TRBD1 on 6 matching bases. This CDR3 region has 12 residues. Trimming stripped 4 bases from V and 5 bases from J, with 9 bases between. In germline, CDR1 is SGHAT, CDR2 FQNNGV. CDR3 bases: TGTGCCAGCAGCTATACAGGGAACGAGCAGTACTTC. Protein sequence: CASSYTGNEQYF.